These 30 T cell receptor beta chains were sequenced from one sample in a study of T cell responses to AZD1222 COVID-19 vaccine. Assay used: immunoSEQ multiplex PCR; TCRdb lists only in-frame clones, some missing. This sample has about 150,000 clones, with less than 90% found just once. The starting material was peripheral blood, obtained after recovery from COVID-19. The receptors shown here come from an adult who had recovered from COVID-19.

V usage is TRBV4-3 and J usage is TRBJ2-1; 7 nucleotides align to TRBD2. V was clipped by 0 bases and J by 5 bases; unmatched bases: 7. CDR1 LGHNA and CDR2 YSLEER come from the germline V gene. The CDR3 length is 16 residues. The DNA of the CDR3 is TGCGCCAGCAGCCAAGATCCAGGACTAGGGGACAATGAGCAGTTCTTC. It specifies CASSQDPGLGDNEQFF.

The chain employs TRBV4-1 and TRBJ1-5, with unresolved D. CDR1 is MGHRA and CDR2 is YSYEKL in the germline V gene. There are 15 residues in the CDR3. The V end lost 5 bases, the J end lost 0 bases, and 11 bases lay between the germline ends. Here the CDR3 reads CASSVVLYSNQPQHF. The CDR3 nucleotides are TGCGCCAGCAGCGTAGTCTTATATAGCAATCAGCCCCAGCATTTT.

The rearrangement joins TRBV11-2 to TRBJ1-4, with D possibly TRBD1 on 6 matching bases. Germline V lookup: CDR1 SGHAT, CDR2 FQNNGV. The CDR3 length is 15 residues. Trimming pared 1 base from V and 5 bases from J, leaving 11 bases between. Here the CDR3 DNA reads TGTGCCAGCAGCTTAGGACAGGTGCTAAATGAAAAACTGTTTTTT. Protein: CASSLGQVLNEKLFF.

This chain connects TRBV12-3 or TRBV12-4 to TRBJ1-1; no reliable D call. The CDR3 spans 13 residues. V shed 3 bases and J shed 1 base, with 6 bases lying between them. This chain's CDR3 is CASSFWENTEAFF. DNA of the CDR3: TGTGCCAGCAGTTTTTGGGAGAACACTGAAGCTTTCTTT.

This chain connects TRBV10-3 to TRBJ2-1; TRBD2 matches 9 bases. After removal of 6 bases from V and 5 bases from J, the junction contained 8 bases not matched to a gene. This CDR3 spans 15 amino acids. Germline values: CDR1 ENHRY, CDR2 SYGVKD. CDR3 nucleotides: TGTGCCATCAGCCTTAGCGGGGGTCTCAACAATGAGCAGTTCTTC. Translation: CAISLSGGLNNEQFF.

The rearrangement links TRBV18 to TRBJ2-7; 8 bases align to TRBD1. Germline CDR1 is KGHSH and CDR2 is LQKENI. The trim removed 2 bases at V and 6 bases at J, leaving 6 bases unmatched. This CDR3 contains 14 residues. CDR3 sequence reads: CASSPGQGAREQYF. CDR3 bases: TGTGCCAGCTCACCAGGGCAGGGGGCGCGCGAGCAGTACTTC. Full variable domain (rest looked up from reference TRBV18 and TRBJ2-7): NAGVMQNPRHLVRRRGQEARLRCSPMKGHSHVYWYRQLPEEGLKFMVYLQKENIIDESGMPKERFSAEFPKEGPSILRIQQVVRGDSAAYFCASSPGQGAREQYFGPGTRLTVT.

The chain links TRBV6-1 to TRBJ2-7; D not resolved. The germline V gene encodes CDR1 MNHNS and CDR2 SASEGT. V was pared by 1 base and J by 3 bases, with 10 bases between. The CDR3 is 14 amino acids. The CDR3 protein is CASSEGNSGYEQYF. In DNA form, the CDR3 reads TGTGCCAGCAGTGAAGGCAATTCGGGCTACGAGCAGTACTTC.

This sequence joins TRBV11-2 and TRBJ2-1; D may be TRBD2 (6 bases). Trimming left V 0 bases short and J 0 bases short, with 15 bases between. Germline V lookup: CDR1 SGHAT, CDR2 FQNNGV. The CDR3 runs to 18 residues. The DNA for the CDR3 is TGTGCCAGCAGCTTAGATGGTAGGACTATAATCTCCTACAATGAGCAGTTCTTC. Translating it yields CASSLDGRTIISYNEQFF.

J is TRBJ2-1 and V is TRBV7-2; possibly TRBD2 for D (6 bases). Trimming stripped 7 bases from V and 9 bases from J, with 19 bases between. CDR3 length: 14 residues. Germline loops: CDR1 SGHTA, CDR2 FQGNSA. CDR3 DNA sequence: TGTGCCAGCACCTCGATGGAGGGGTACGGTGAGCAGTTCTTC. Its protein product is CASTSMEGYGEQFF.

The V gene is TRBV11-2, the J gene TRBJ1-1; D unclear. Trimming removed 3 bases from V and 4 bases from J, with 6 bases in between. The CDR3 loop spans 12 amino acids. CDR1 SGHAT and CDR2 FQNNGV come from the germline V gene. CDR3 coding DNA: TGTGCCAGCAGCTTGGGATTCACTGAAGCTTTCTTT. Translated, it gives CASSLGFTEAFF. Filled out from reference TRBV11-2 and TRBJ1-1, the complete variable domain reads EAGVAQSPRYKIIEKRQSVAFWCNPISGHATLYWYQQILGQGPKLLIQFQNNGVVDDSQLPKDRFSAERLKGVDSTLKIQPAKLEDSAVYLCASSLGFTEAFFGQGTRLTVV.

This rearrangement joins TRBV28 to TRBJ1-1; no clear D gene. The CDR3 has 14 residues. Trimming shortened V by 5 bases and J by 2 bases, and 12 bases separated the two germline ends. Germline CDR1 reads MDHEN; CDR2 reads SYDVKM. The CDR3 loop reads CASSVHGTNTEAFF. CDR3 sequence (DNA): TGTGCCAGCAGTGTTCACGGAACCAACACTGAAGCTTTCTTT.

The sample holds a few counts of this clone. This rearrangement joins TRBV19 to TRBJ1-1; a possible D gene is TRBD1 (5 bases). The germline V gene encodes CDR1 LNHDA and CDR2 SQIVND (reference sequence). Trimming took off 2 bases at V and 4 bases at J, with 11 bases between the two ends. This CDR3 contains 14 residues. The CDR3 region is CASSISETATEAFF. CDR3 nucleotides: TGTGCCAGTAGTATAAGTGAGACAGCCACTGAAGCTTTCTTT.

This chain joins TRBV2 and TRBJ2-3, with 9 bases fitting TRBD2. CDR3 length equals 14 residues. The V gene's germline CDR1 is SNHLY and CDR2 FYNNEI. V trimming: 4 bases; J trimming: 1 base; junction bases outside the gene matches: 0. The CDR3 loop is CASSGLAGTDTQYF. The CDR3 DNA sequence: TGTGCCAGCAGTGGACTAGCGGGCACAGATACGCAGTATTTT.

The J gene is TRBJ1-5, the V gene TRBV19; D gene uncertain. The CDR3 loop spans 13 amino acids. V lost 0 bases, J lost 4 bases, and 4 bases lay in between. Germline assignment: CDR1 LNHDA and CDR2 SQIVND (reference sequence). CDR3 residues: CASSIEGNQPQHF. CDR3 in DNA: TGTGCCAGTAGTATAGAGGGGAATCAGCCCCAGCATTTT.

The rearrangement joins TRBV10-2 to TRBJ2-1, with 7 bases aligning to TRBD2. The V and J ends lost 2 bases and 4 bases, in that order; junction bases with no gene match: 8. Germline CDR1 is WSHSY and CDR2 is SAAADI. This CDR3 is 16 amino acids long. The CDR3 DNA is TGCGCCAGCAGTGAGCCCCTAGCGGTTTTGTACAATGAGCAGTTCTTC. Residues: CASSEPLAVLYNEQFF.

The chain employs TRBV9 and TRBJ2-5; D remains ambiguous. V gave up 0 bases and J gave up 0 bases, with 18 bases separating them. Germline assignment: CDR1 SGDLS and CDR2 YYNGEE. The CDR3 sequence is 18 residues long. The CDR3 is CASSVAGGGSGYQETQYF. CDR3 sequence (DNA): TGTGCCAGCAGCGTAGCTGGCGGTGGTTCCGGGTACCAAGAGACCCAGTACTTC.

V is TRBV18 and J is TRBJ1-3; D perhaps matches TRBD1 (6 bases). CDR1 and CDR2 from the germline V gene are KGHSH and LQKENI. V dropped 6 bases and J dropped 3 bases, with 15 bases sitting between them. The CDR3 has 15 amino acids. The CDR3 DNA sequence: TGTGCCAGCTCTCCCTCGGGGGGGCATGGAAACACCATATATTTT. Encoded protein: CASSPSGGHGNTIYF.

This chain joins TRBV5-1 and TRBJ2-3, with D tentatively TRBD2 (7 bases). Deletions cut 0 bases from V and 1 base from J, with 12 bases between. Germline V gene data show CDR1 as SGHRS and CDR2 as YFSETQ. The CDR3 loop spans 16 amino acids. The CDR3 DNA reads TGCGCCAGCAGCTTGGGGGGGCTAGCGGGCACAGATACGCAGTATTTT. Its protein product is CASSLGGLAGTDTQYF.

The J gene is TRBJ2-7, the V gene TRBV3-1 (or the pseudogene TRBV3-2), with TRBD2 matching over 7 bases. V lost 4 bases, J lost 0 bases, and 12 bases stayed unmatched. The CDR3 is made up of 17 amino acids. Looked up from germline, CDR1 is LGHDT and CDR2 is YNNKEL (reference sequence). CDR3 residues: CASSPSLLALSSYEQYF. The CDR3 DNA sequence: TGTGCCAGCAGCCCCAGCCTACTAGCGTTGAGCTCCTACGAGCAGTACTTC.

This chain connects TRBV6-2 or TRBV6-3 to TRBJ1-1; 7 nucleotides agree with TRBD1. Germline loops: CDR1 MNHEY, CDR2 SVGEGT. With V trimmed by 4 bases and J by 1 base, 6 bases remained unmatched. There are 15 residues in the CDR3. In DNA form, the CDR3 reads TGTGCCAGCAGTTTGGACAGGCCAACGAACACTGAAGCTTTCTTT. Its protein product is CASSLDRPTNTEAFF.

This clone was counted a few times. The chain uses TRBV3-1 (or the pseudogene TRBV3-2) and TRBJ2-7; D gene unclear. Germline CDR1 and CDR2: LGHDT and YNNKEL (reference sequence). Trimming took 3 bases from V and 0 from J, leaving 9 bases between them. The CDR3 loop spans 14 amino acids. The CDR3 bases are TGTGCCAGCAGCCAGTTCATTAGCTCCTACGAGCAGTACTTC. This sequence encodes CASSQFISSYEQYF.

Regarding this clone: One end of the junction is discordant with germline, which a read error may explain. The V and J genes are TRBV2 and TRBJ2-3; D perhaps matches TRBD1 (6 bases). The CDR3 runs 12 residues. Per germline, CDR1 SNHLY and CDR2 FYNNEI. CDR3 sequence: CASSQASQGMNF. In DNA, the CDR3 is TGTGCCAGCAGCCAAGCGTCACAGGGAATGAATTTT.

The chain has TRBV4-2 and TRBJ2-1; a possible D gene is TRBD1 (6 bases). Germline V lookup: CDR1 LGHNA, CDR2 YNFKEQ. V lost 0 bases to trimming and J lost 10 bases, with 7 bases between them. The CDR3 totals 12 residues. The CDR3 nucleotides read TGTGCCAGCAGCCAAGAGAGGGGGGAGCAGTTCTTC. As protein: CASSQERGEQFF.

The rearrangement joins TRBV5-4 to TRBJ2-6; unclear D gene. The CDR3 totals 18 residues. Trimming pared 0 bases from V and 1 base from J, leaving 14 bases between. CDR1 is SGHNT and CDR2 is YYREEE in the germline V gene (reference sequence). CDR3 in DNA: TGTGCCAGCAGCTTGGGAGGCACGACCTTGTCTGGGGCCAACGTCCTGACTTTC. Amino acid sequence: CASSLGGTTLSGANVLTF. The full variable domain, its missing parts supplied by reference TRBV5-4 and TRBJ2-6, is ETGVTQSPTHLIKTRGQQVTLRCSSQSGHNTVSWYQQALGQGPQFIFQYYREEENGRGNFPPRFSGLQFPNYSSELNVNALELDDSALYLCASSLGGTTLSGANVLTFGAGSRLTVL.

The chain employs TRBV24-1 and TRBJ1-5; D is undetermined. The CDR3 runs 12 residues. V dropped 8 bases and J dropped 3 bases, with 7 bases sitting between them. CDR1 is KGHDR, CDR2 SFDVKD, per germline. CDR3 nucleotides: TGTGCCACCAACGAGGTCAATCAGCCCCAGCATTTT. Amino acid sequence: CATNEVNQPQHF.

The chain carries TRBV27 and TRBJ2-7; perhaps TRBD2 as D (6 bases). CDR1 is MNHEY, CDR2 SMNVEV, per germline (reference sequence). V lost 4 bases to trimming and J lost 0 bases, with 10 bases between them. The CDR3 sequence is 14 residues long. The CDR3 nucleotides are TGTGCCAGCAGTTACGGGAGCTTCTCCTACGAGCAGTACTTC. It specifies CASSYGSFSYEQYF.

The chain links TRBV7-2 to TRBJ2-3; D not resolved. Per the germline V gene, CDR1 is SGHTA and CDR2 is FQGNSA. The V and J ends lost 1 base and 4 bases respectively, with 6 bases between them. The CDR3 length is 13 residues. The CDR3 DNA follows: TGTGCCAGCAGCTTAGGGGGTCCAGATACGCAGTATTTT. It codes for CASSLGGPDTQYF.

The rearrangement links TRBV18 to TRBJ1-1; D remains ambiguous. Germline V gives CDR1 KGHSH, CDR2 LQKENI. Trimming cost V 6 bases and J 8 bases, with 16 bases left between them. The length of the CDR3 is 13 residues. CDR3 DNA sequence: TGTGCCAGCTCGCCAGATGAATGGGAGGAAGCTTTCTTT. Protein product: CASSPDEWEEAFF.

This chain links TRBV3-1 (or the pseudogene TRBV3-2) with TRBJ1-4; D is uncertain. CDR1 is LGHDT, CDR2 YNNKEL, per germline (reference sequence). This CDR3 contains 16 residues. With 2 bases removed from V and 0 bases from J, the gap between germline ends came to 10 bases. The CDR3 DNA follows: TGTGCCAGCAGCCAATCTCCAGCGTCAACTAATGAAAAACTGTTTTTT. Encoded protein: CASSQSPASTNEKLFF.

This chain joins TRBV18 and TRBJ1-1; D is undetermined. CDR3 length: 15 residues. Germline V gene lookup returns CDR1 KGHSH and CDR2 LQKENI. The V gene lost 5 bases and the J gene lost 2 bases, with 15 bases spanning the gap. Here the CDR3 DNA reads TGTGCCAGCTCATCTCTAGGACCGGCCAACACTGAAGCTTTCTTT. Protein product: CASSSLGPANTEAFF.